These 26 T cell receptor beta chains came from one sample sequenced in a study of blood T cell repertoires in COVID-19. Some clones are missing from TCRdb's copy, which holds only in-frame ones; the method was immunoSEQ multiplex PCR. The data contain 150,000 to 200,000 clones, more than 90% of them singletons. Sequences were obtained from peripheral blood. The receptors come from a man in his 60s with active or convalescent COVID-19.

The V call is TRBV6-5, the J call TRBJ1-6; 7 nucleotides match TRBD1. Germline lookup yields CDR1 MNHEY and CDR2 SVGAGI. The CDR3 extends over 13 amino acids. V was clipped by 10 bases and J by 8 bases; unmatched bases: 8. The DNA for the CDR3 is TGTGCCACGTCGGGACAGCGAGATTCACCCCTCCACTTT. As protein: CATSGQRDSPLHF.

This chain connects TRBV19 to TRBJ1-1; 7 bases map to TRBD1. This CDR3 comprises 13 residues. The trim removed 3 bases at V and 9 bases at J, leaving 7 bases unmatched. Germline loops: CDR1 LNHDA, CDR2 SQIVND (reference sequence). The CDR3 protein is CASSIGDRVQAFF. For the CDR3, the DNA is TGTGCCAGTAGTATCGGAGACAGGGTTCAAGCTTTCTTT.

Points on this clone: The identical CDR3 is also encoded by other nucleotide sequences in the sample. The V call is TRBV18, the J call TRBJ1-4; tentative D call: TRBD1 (5 bases). With 3 bases removed from V and 0 bases from J, the gap between germline ends came to 8 bases. Germline V gene data show CDR1 as KGHSH and CDR2 as LQKENI. The CDR3 extends over 15 amino acids. Written as DNA, the CDR3 is TGTGCCAGCTCACCCCAGGGATCAACTAATGAAAAACTGTTTTTT. This sequence encodes CASSPQGSTNEKLFF.

This chain links TRBV6-1 with TRBJ1-2, with D possibly TRBD1 on 5 matching bases. The CDR3 is 16 residues long. Germline V gives CDR1 MNHNS, CDR2 SASEGT. Trimming took off 1 base at V and 3 bases at J, with 15 bases between the two ends. CDR3 bases: TGTGCCAGCAGTGAAGTGGGGACGGGAGGAGACTATGGCTACACCTTC. It codes for CASSEVGTGGDYGYTF.

The J gene is TRBJ1-2, the V gene TRBV5-1; 9 nucleotides line up with TRBD1. The V and J ends lost 0 bases and 3 bases, in that order; junction bases with no gene match: 0. This CDR3 is 14 amino acids long. The germline gives CDR1 SGHRS, CDR2 YFSETQ. In nucleotides, the CDR3 is TGCGCCAGCAGCTTGGGACAGGGGGACTATGGCTACACCTTC. It yields the protein CASSLGQGDYGYTF.

The V and J genes are TRBV7-9 and TRBJ2-5; D is undetermined. CDR1 SEHNR and CDR2 FQNEAQ come from the germline V gene (reference sequence). CDR3 length equals 14 residues. V was trimmed by 5 bases and J by 2 bases, leaving 12 bases between them. The CDR3 DNA reads TGTGCCAGCAGCCTCGACACGTTTCAAGAGACCCAGTACTTC. This codes for CASSLDTFQETQYF.

The rearrangement uses TRBV5-1 and TRBJ1-4; tentatively, D is TRBD1 (6 bases). The germline V and J ends were trimmed by 0 bases and 2 bases, with 11 bases remaining between them. Germline assignment: CDR1 SGHRS and CDR2 YFSETQ. The CDR3 sequence is 16 residues long. CDR3 in DNA: TGCGCCAGCAGCTTGGATGGGGGCCGGACTAATGAAAAACTGTTTTTT. Protein sequence: CASSLDGGRTNEKLFF.

The V gene is TRBV6-5, the J gene TRBJ2-6; maybe TRBD2 (5 bases). The V end lost 0 bases, the J end lost 0 bases, and 6 bases lay between the germline ends. Germline CDR1 MNHEY, CDR2 SVGAGI. CDR3 length: 16 residues. CDR3 nucleotide sequence: TGTGCCAGCAGTTACTCAGGAGGCTCTGGGGCCAACGTCCTGACTTTC. Translating gives CASSYSGGSGANVLTF.

The chain has TRBV19 and TRBJ1-1; 8 bases fit TRBD1. This CDR3 has 13 amino acids. V lost 6 bases, J lost 5 bases, and 5 bases stayed unmatched. CDR1 and CDR2 from the germline V gene are LNHDA and SQIVND (reference sequence). This CDR3 reads CASSGQGRTEAFF. The CDR3 nucleotides read TGTGCCAGTAGCGGACAGGGTAGGACTGAAGCTTTCTTT.

The genes are TRBV5-1 and TRBJ2-3; 12 bases are a match to TRBD2. The CDR3 sequence is 18 residues long. Looked up from germline, CDR1 is SGHRS and CDR2 is YFSETQ. V was pared by 0 bases and J by 2 bases, with 7 bases of the junction left unmatched. For the CDR3, the DNA is TGCGCCAGCAGCTTGGGTCGGACTAGCGGGGAGGTCACAGATACGCAGTATTTT. It is translated as CASSLGRTSGEVTDTQYF.

This chain joins TRBV9 and TRBJ2-7, with TRBD1 as a possible D gene (6 bases). Germline CDR1 SGDLS, CDR2 YYNGEE. V was cut by 0 bases and J by 3 bases, with 10 bases left in between. The length of the CDR3 is 14 residues. The CDR3 DNA follows: TGTGCCAGCAGCGTAGGGGGGCAAGACTACGAGCAGTACTTC. The encoded protein is CASSVGGQDYEQYF.

This chain connects TRBV3-1 (or the pseudogene TRBV3-2) to TRBJ2-5, with TRBD2 matching 12 bases. The CDR3 loop spans 18 amino acids. V was pared by 1 base and J by 5 bases, with 11 bases of the junction left unmatched. Germline loops: CDR1 LGHDT, CDR2 YNNKEL (reference sequence). The CDR3 DNA reads as TGTGCCAGCAGCCAAGGGGGGAGACTAGCGGGAGAATGGGAGACCCAGTACTTC. This translates into CASSQGGRLAGEWETQYF.

The rearrangement joins TRBV5-1 to TRBJ2-2; 13 positions match TRBD2. The V gene's germline CDR1 is SGHRS and CDR2 YFSETQ. The CDR3 loop spans 17 amino acids. Trimming took 1 base from V and 7 from J; bases not matched to a gene: 7. CDR3 region: CASSLLGTSGDGGELFF. The CDR3 nucleotides are TGCGCCAGCAGCTTGCTGGGGACTAGCGGGGACGGCGGGGAGCTGTTTTTT.

This clone was found once. This chain links TRBV11-3 with TRBJ1-1; D remains ambiguous. The CDR3 contains 12 residues. CDR1 is SGHNT, CDR2 YENEEA, per germline. The V and J ends lost 4 bases and 10 bases respectively, with 13 bases between them. The CDR3: CASSSGSSGAFF. The CDR3 DNA sequence: TGTGCCAGCAGCTCGGGTTCGAGCGGAGCTTTCTTT.

The rearrangement joins TRBV10-3 to TRBJ2-2, with 10 bases aligning to TRBD2. Trimming at V came to 3 bases and at J to 5 bases, leaving 9 bases not matched to a gene. The CDR3 has 17 residues. Per germline, CDR1 ENHRY and CDR2 SYGVKD. The CDR3 is CAISELAGLLSTGELFF. DNA for the CDR3: TGTGCCATCAGTGAACTAGCGGGATTATTGAGTACCGGGGAGCTGTTTTTT.

The chain carries TRBV9 and TRBJ1-1, with a possible D match to TRBD1 (6 bases). The length of the CDR3 is 15 residues. The germline CDR1 and CDR2 sequences are SGDLS and YYNGEE. Trimming removed 4 bases from V and 1 base from J, with 14 bases in between. The CDR3 sequence: CASSPRGDKNTEAFF. As DNA, the CDR3 is TGTGCCAGCAGCCCCCGAGGGGACAAGAACACTGAAGCTTTCTTT.

For the CDR3, the DNA is TGTGCCAGCTCACCATCTGACAAACCCTATGGCTACACCTTC. It yields the protein CASSPSDKPYGYTF. The chain links TRBV18 to TRBJ1-2; D remains unclear. Germline CDR1 KGHSH, CDR2 LQKENI. V dropped 2 bases and J dropped 4 bases, with 11 bases sitting between them. The CDR3 runs 14 residues.

The gene calls are TRBV2 and TRBJ1-1; 9 positions match TRBD1. Germline assignment: CDR1 SNHLY and CDR2 FYNNEI. The V gene end was trimmed by 5 bases and the J gene end by 1 base; junction bases not matched to a gene: 2. The CDR3 has 14 amino acids. CDR3 DNA: TGTGCCAGCAGTCGGACAGGGGCGAACACTGAAGCTTTCTTT. Its protein product is CASSRTGANTEAFF.

The chain recombines TRBV24-1 with TRBJ2-5, with D unresolved. V was cut by 3 bases and J by 5 bases, with 9 bases left in between. CDR1 is KGHDR, CDR2 SFDVKD, per germline. The CDR3 is 13 residues long. The chain's CDR3 is CATSDPNEETQYF. The DNA for the CDR3 is TGTGCCACCAGTGATCCCAACGAGGAGACCCAGTACTTC.

The chain joins TRBV6-5 to TRBJ2-3; D is perhaps TRBD2 (5 bases). The CDR3 has 14 residues. V lost 6 bases and J 2 bases, leaving 12 bases between the germline ends. Germline V gives CDR1 MNHEY, CDR2 SVGAGI. Written as DNA, the CDR3 is TGTGCCAGCAGCAAGGACTCTAACACAGATACGCAGTATTTT. Its translation is CASSKDSNTDTQYF.

This clone came up a few times. V gene TRBV30 combines with J gene TRBJ2-7; 7 bases fit TRBD1. The CDR3 totals 13 residues. V lost 6 bases, J lost 1 base, and 6 bases stayed unmatched. Germline V lookup: CDR1 GTSNPN, CDR2 SVGIG (reference sequence). The CDR3 bases are TGTGCCTGCCCGACAGGGTGGTCCTACGAGCAGTACTTC. Its translation is CACPTGWSYEQYF. The full variable domain, rest sourced from reference TRBV30 and TRBJ2-7, is SQTIHQWPATLVQPVGSPLSLECTVEGTSNPNLYWYRQAAGRGLQLLFYSVGIGQISSEVPQNLSASRPQDRQFILSSKKLLLSDSGFYLCACPTGWSYEQYFGPGTRLTVT.

The chain links TRBV5-1 to TRBJ1-1; 7 nucleotides align to TRBD1. The CDR3 covers 15 residues. With V trimmed by 0 bases and J by 5 bases, 7 bases remained unmatched. CDR1 is SGHRS and CDR2 is YFSETQ in the germline V gene. CDR3 loop: CASSLGVGGLTEAFF. The CDR3 nucleotides are TGCGCCAGCAGCTTGGGGGTAGGGGGCCTTACTGAAGCTTTCTTT.

The chain employs TRBV18 and TRBJ2-3, with a possible D match to TRBD2 (6 bases). This CDR3 is 16 amino acids long. V gave up 1 base and J gave up 0 bases, with 11 bases separating them. CDR1 is KGHSH and CDR2 is LQKENI in the germline V gene. The CDR3 DNA reads as TGTGCCAGCTCACCACAGCCGCGGGGAAGCACAGATACGCAGTATTTT. Translation: CASSPQPRGSTDTQYF.

The chain recombines TRBV3-1 (or the pseudogene TRBV3-2) with TRBJ1-4; D might be TRBD1 (5 bases). Germline V lookup: CDR1 LGHDT, CDR2 YNNKEL (reference sequence). This CDR3 spans 15 amino acids. V was pared by 2 bases and J by 9 bases, with 16 bases between. The CDR3 sequence is CASSQSAFRAKKLFF. The DNA for the CDR3 is TGTGCCAGCAGCCAATCTGCCTTCAGGGCTAAAAAACTGTTTTTT.

In its sample, this clone was seen once. Here the CDR3 reads CASSLTTGDRNIQYF. CDR3 sequence (DNA): TGTGCCAGCAGCTTAACGACAGGGGATCGAAACATTCAGTACTTC. The chain employs TRBV7-2 and TRBJ2-4, with 8 bases lining up with TRBD1. This CDR3 is built from 15 residues. V was pared by 2 bases and J by 6 bases, with 6 bases of the junction left unmatched. In germline, CDR1 is SGHTA, CDR2 FQGNSA.

The J gene is TRBJ2-3, the V gene TRBV9, with no clear D. Germline assignment: CDR1 SGDLS and CDR2 YYNGEE. V lost 0 bases to trimming and J lost 3 bases, with 2 bases between them. This CDR3 contains 12 residues. The DNA of the CDR3 is TGTGCCAGCAGCGTAGCTACAGATACGCAGTATTTT. Amino acids: CASSVATDTQYF. Supplemented by reference TRBV9 and TRBJ2-3, the full variable domain reads DSGVTQTPKHLITATGQRVTLRCSPRSGDLSVYWYQQSLDQGLQFLIQYYNGEERAKGNILERFSAQQFPDLHSELNLSSLELGDSALYFCASSVATDTQYFGPGTRLTVL.